The clone carrying this TCR beta chain was seen a handful of times. Full-length variable regions came from constant-region reverse primers plus semi-nested Nested Universal Primer A PCR. Via MiXCR, TCRdb re-called the 5' RACE reads, giving one row per CDR3 protein. The repertoire consists of over 50,000 distinct CDR3 sequences, with approximately 24% occurring once and the leading ten covering 3.2%. The CDR3 extends over 12 amino acids. The V end was cut by 0 bases, the J end by 13 bases, with 11 bases between. CDR1 is SGHRS and CDR2 is YFSETQ in the germline V gene. The chain links TRBV5-1 to TRBJ2-1, with D possibly TRBD2 on 6 matching bases. Sequenced: tumor-infiltrating naive CD4+ T cells sorted from the breast tumor. Subset meaning: naive CD4+ T cells, CD4+CD45RA+CD25-. This sequence was found in a female donor with breast cancer. Here the CDR3 DNA reads TGCGCCAGCAGCTTGGCCGCGGGGCCCCAGTTCTTC. Amino acids: CASSLAAGPQFF.